A few counts support the clone carrying this T cell receptor (beta chain). Its specificity is unknown. This entry comes from a study of blood T cells in healthy people across ages. Regarding the study as a whole: In older individuals, TCR beta diversity per million T cells was lower, falling roughly linearly with age. Those diversity estimates obtained from one million T cells were thought to be underestimates.

V lost 0 bases to trimming and J lost 2 bases, with 11 bases between them. This CDR3 is built from 15 residues. Germline loops: CDR1 LNHNV, CDR2 YYDKDF (reference sequence). A J-beta primer mix and a sample-barcoded 5' primer were used in a second PCR of roughly 6 to 12 cycles. TCRdb re-analysed the 5' RACE reads in MiXCR, keeping a single row per CDR3 protein. The table shows hundreds of thousands of distinct CDR3 sequences, with over 45% occurring only once. The chain has TRBV15 and TRBJ2-7; maybe TRBD2 (6 bases). This TCR derives from a man under 40 in good health. The specimen was blood. The CDR3: CATSRDSTGAYEQYF. As DNA, the CDR3 is TGTGCCACCAGCAGAGATTCGACGGGGGCCTACGAGCAGTACTTC. The complete variable domain, with remaining parts taken from reference TRBV15 and TRBJ2-7, reads DAMVIQNPRYQVTQFGKPVTLSCSQTLNHNVMYWYQQKSSQAPKLLFHYYDKDFNNEADTPDNFQSRRPNTSFCFLDIRSPGLGDTAMYLCATSRDSTGAYEQYFGPGTRLTVT.